This T cell receptor beta chain was sequenced for a study of blood T cells in healthy people across ages. A second PCR of 7 to 11 cycles used a sample-barcoded 5' primer and a J-beta primer mix. TCRdb itself ran the 5' RACE reads through MiXCR, one entry per CDR3 protein. The table has approximately 600,000 distinct CDR3 sequences, roughly 53% seen once. Germline CDR1 DFQATT, CDR2 SNEGSKA (reference sequence). The CDR3 is made up of 14 amino acids. V shed 3 bases, J shed 9 bases, and the junction held 7 bases outside the gene matches. V is TRBV20-1 and J is TRBJ2-1; 11 nucleotides match TRBD1. This clonotype was sampled from a man between 60 and 75 years old in good health. Sequencing used blood. The DNA of the CDR3 is TGCAGTGCTAGGGGGGGACAGGGGGGGCGTGAGCAGTTCTTC. Protein sequence: CSARGGQGGREQFF.